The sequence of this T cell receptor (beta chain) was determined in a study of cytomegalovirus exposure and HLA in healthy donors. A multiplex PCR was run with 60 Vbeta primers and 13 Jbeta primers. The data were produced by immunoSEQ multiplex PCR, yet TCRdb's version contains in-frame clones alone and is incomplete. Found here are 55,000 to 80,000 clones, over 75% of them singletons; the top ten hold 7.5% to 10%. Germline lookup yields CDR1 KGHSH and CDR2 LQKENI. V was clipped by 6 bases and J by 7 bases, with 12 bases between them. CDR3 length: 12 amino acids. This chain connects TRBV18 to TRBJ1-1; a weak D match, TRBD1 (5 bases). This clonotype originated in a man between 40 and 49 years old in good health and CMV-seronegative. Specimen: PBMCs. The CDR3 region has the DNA TGTGCCAGCTCCCCCGAGGGACTTGAAGCTTTCTTT. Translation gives CASSPEGLEAFF.